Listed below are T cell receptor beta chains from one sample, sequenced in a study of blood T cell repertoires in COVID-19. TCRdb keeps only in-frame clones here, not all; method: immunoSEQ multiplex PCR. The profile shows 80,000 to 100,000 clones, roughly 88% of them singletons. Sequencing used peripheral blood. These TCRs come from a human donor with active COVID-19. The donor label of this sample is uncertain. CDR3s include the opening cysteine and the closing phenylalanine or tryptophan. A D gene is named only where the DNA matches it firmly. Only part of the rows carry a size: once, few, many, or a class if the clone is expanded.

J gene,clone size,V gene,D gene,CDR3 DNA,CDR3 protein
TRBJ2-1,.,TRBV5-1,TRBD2,TGCGCCAGCAGCTCCTGGGGGGGAACCCCCTACAATGAGCAGTTCTTC,CASSSWGGTPYNEQFF
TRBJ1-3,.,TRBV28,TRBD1,TGTGCCAGCAGTGGCCCAAGGACAGGAACCCACTCTGGAAACACCATATATTTT,CASSGPRTGTHSGNTIYF
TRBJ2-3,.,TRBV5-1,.,TGCGCCAGCAGCTTGGCAACAGGGCGGACAGATACGCAGTATTTT,CASSLATGRTDTQYF
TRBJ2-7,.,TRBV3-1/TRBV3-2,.,TGTGCCAGCAGCCACCATGTCAACTCCTACGAGCAGTACTTC,CASSHHVNSYEQYF
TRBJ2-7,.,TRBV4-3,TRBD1,TGCGCCAGCAAAGGACAGGGGATCAGTGGCGAGCAGTACTTC,CASKGQGISGEQYF
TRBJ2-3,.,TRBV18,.,TGTGCCAGCGGCCTCGGACTCCCTTCGGATACGCAGTATTTT,CASGLGLPSDTQYF
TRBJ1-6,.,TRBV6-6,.,TGTGCCAGCAGTTACTACGGGGGACGGAATTCACCCCTCCACTTT,CASSYYGGRNSPLHF
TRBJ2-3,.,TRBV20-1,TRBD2,TGCAGTGCTAGTCCACTAGCGGGGGTGACAGATACGCAGTATTTT,CSASPLAGVTDTQYF
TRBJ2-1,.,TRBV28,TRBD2,TGTGCCAGCATGGGTTCAAAGGCGGGGGGGATAAGACGTCTCGATGAGCAGTTCTTC,CASMGSKAGGIRRLDEQFF
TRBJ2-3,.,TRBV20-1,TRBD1,TGCAGTGCTAGTAGAGGACAGGGGCCCACAGATACGCAGTATTTT,CSASRGQGPTDTQYF
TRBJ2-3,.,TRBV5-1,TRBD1,TGCGCCAGCAGCTTGGGAGGGGGCTCAGATACGCAGTATTTT,CASSLGGGSDTQYF
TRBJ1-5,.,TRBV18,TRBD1,TGTGCCAGCTCACCACAGACAGGGAATCAGCCCCAGCATTTT,CASSPQTGNQPQHF
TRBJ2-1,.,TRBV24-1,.,TGTGCCACCTCCCGCGCGGGGTCTAATGAGCAGTTCTTC,CATSRAGSNEQFF
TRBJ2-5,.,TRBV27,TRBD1,TGTGCCAGCAGTCGGACAGGGGCCGAGGAGACCCAGTACTTC,CASSRTGAEETQYF
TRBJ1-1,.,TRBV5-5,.,TGTGCCAGCAGCTTCATTCAGGGTAGTACTGAAGCTTTCTTT,CASSFIQGSTEAFF
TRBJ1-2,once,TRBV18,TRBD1,TGTGCCAGCTCGCCGAAACAGGGGGCGCTTACCTTTAATATTGGCTACACCTTC,CASSPKQGALTFNIGYTF
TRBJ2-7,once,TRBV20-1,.,TGCAGTGCTAGTCAGGACTCCTACGAGCAGTACTTC,CSASQDSYEQYF
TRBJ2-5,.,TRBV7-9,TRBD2,TGTGCCAGCAGCTTACTAGCGGGGGGTTTTCAAGAGACCCAGTACTTC,CASSLLAGGFQETQYF
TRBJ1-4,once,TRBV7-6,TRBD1,TGTGCCAGCAGCTTAGGTGGGACAGGGGGAAATGAAAAACTGTTTTTT,CASSLGGTGGNEKLFF
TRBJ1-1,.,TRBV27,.,TGTGCCAGCAGTTTAGGGGCTAGAACTGAAGCTTTCTTT,CASSLGARTEAFF
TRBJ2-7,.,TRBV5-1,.,TGCGCCAGCAGCTTGGTAGGGCGGGCTTCCTACGAGCAGTACTTC,CASSLVGRASYEQYF
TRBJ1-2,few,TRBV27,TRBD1,TGTGCCAGCAAGAACGGACAGGGGGCTGGTGGCTACACCTTC,CASKNGQGAGGYTF
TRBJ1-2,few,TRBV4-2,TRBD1,TGTGCCAGCAGCCGACAACAGGGGTATGGCTACACCTTC,CASSRQQGYGYTF
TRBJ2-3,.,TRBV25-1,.,TGTGCCAGCAGTGAATATTTCGGTTCTAGCACAGATACGCAGTATTTT,CASSEYFGSSTDTQYF
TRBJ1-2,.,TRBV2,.,TGTGCCAGCAGACCTACAGTCGATGGCTACACCTTC,CASRPTVDGYTF
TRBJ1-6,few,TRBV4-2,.,TGTGCCAGCAGCCAAGACAGCGCCCAACCAAATTCACCCCTCCACTTT,CASSQDSAQPNSPLHF
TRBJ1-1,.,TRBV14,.,TGTGCCAGCAGCCCCATAGGGCAGGGGTGGGCTTTCTTT,CASSPIGQGWAFF
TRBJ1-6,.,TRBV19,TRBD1,TGTGCCAGCCAGACAGGGGGTAATTCACCCCTCCACTTT,CASQTGGNSPLHF
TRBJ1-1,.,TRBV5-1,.,TGCGCCAGCAGGGAGGGATCGAACACTGAAGCTTTCTTT,CASREGSNTEAFF
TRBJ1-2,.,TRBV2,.,TGTGCCAGCAGTGAAATTTACGGAACGCGGGCTAACTATGGCTACACCTTC,CASSEIYGTRANYGYTF
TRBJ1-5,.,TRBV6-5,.,TGTGCCAGCAGCCGATCGAAACTTCAGCCCCAGCATTTT,CASSRSKLQPQHF
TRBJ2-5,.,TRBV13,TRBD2,TGTGCCAGCAGCATGTATAGCGGGTCTGGGGGGAAGACCCAGTACTTC,CASSMYSGSGGKTQYF
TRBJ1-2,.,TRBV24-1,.,TGTGCCACCAGTGATCACAGTAACTATGGCTACACCTTC,CATSDHSNYGYTF